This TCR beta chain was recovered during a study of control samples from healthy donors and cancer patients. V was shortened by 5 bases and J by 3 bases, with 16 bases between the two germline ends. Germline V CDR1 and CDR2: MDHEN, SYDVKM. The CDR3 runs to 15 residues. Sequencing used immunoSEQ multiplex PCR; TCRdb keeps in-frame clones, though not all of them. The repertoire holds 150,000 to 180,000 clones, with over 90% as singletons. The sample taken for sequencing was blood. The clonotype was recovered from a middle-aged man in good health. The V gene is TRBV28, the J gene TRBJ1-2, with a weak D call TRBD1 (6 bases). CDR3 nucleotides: TGTGCCAGCAGTCTTGGGGGGGCAGGCCACTATGGCTACACCTTC. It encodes CASSLGGAGHYGYTF.